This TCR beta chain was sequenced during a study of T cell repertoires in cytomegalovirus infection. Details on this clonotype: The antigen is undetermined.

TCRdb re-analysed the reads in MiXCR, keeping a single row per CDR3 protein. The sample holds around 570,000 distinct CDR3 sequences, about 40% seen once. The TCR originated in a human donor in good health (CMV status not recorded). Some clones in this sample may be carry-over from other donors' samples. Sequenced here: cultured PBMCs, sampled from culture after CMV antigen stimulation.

CDR3 nucleotides: TGTGCCAGCAGTGACCCCCCCGGGACCCAAGGCGGTGAGCAGTTCTTC. This gives the protein CASSDPPGTQGGEQFF. The chain carries TRBV6-1 and TRBJ2-1, with D possibly being TRBD1 or TRBD2 (5 bases each). Germline CDR1 MNHNS, CDR2 SASEGT. Trimming cost V 3 bases and J 9 bases, with 21 bases left between them. This CDR3 has 16 residues.